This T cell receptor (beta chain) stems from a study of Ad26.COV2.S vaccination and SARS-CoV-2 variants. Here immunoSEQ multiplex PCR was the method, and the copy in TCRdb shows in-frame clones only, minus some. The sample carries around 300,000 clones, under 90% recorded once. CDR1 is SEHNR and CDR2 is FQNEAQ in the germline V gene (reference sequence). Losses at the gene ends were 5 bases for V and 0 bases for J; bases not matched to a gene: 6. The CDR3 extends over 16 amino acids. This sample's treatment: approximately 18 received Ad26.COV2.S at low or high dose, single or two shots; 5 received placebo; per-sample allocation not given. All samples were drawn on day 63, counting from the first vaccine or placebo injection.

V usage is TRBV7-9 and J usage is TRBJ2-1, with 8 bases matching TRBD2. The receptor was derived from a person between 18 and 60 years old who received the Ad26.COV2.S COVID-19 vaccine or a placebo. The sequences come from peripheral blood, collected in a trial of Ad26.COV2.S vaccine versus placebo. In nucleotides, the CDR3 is TGTGCCAGCAGCCCCCGGGGGGGGCCCTCCTACAATGAGCAGTTCTTC. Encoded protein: CASSPRGGPSYNEQFF. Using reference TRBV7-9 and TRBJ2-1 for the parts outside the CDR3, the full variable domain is DTGVSQNPRHKITKRGQNVTFRCDPISEHNRLYWYRQTLGQGPEFLTYFQNEAQLEKSRLLSDRFSAERPKGSFSTLEIQRTEQGDSAMYLCASSPRGGPSYNEQFFGPGTRLTVL.